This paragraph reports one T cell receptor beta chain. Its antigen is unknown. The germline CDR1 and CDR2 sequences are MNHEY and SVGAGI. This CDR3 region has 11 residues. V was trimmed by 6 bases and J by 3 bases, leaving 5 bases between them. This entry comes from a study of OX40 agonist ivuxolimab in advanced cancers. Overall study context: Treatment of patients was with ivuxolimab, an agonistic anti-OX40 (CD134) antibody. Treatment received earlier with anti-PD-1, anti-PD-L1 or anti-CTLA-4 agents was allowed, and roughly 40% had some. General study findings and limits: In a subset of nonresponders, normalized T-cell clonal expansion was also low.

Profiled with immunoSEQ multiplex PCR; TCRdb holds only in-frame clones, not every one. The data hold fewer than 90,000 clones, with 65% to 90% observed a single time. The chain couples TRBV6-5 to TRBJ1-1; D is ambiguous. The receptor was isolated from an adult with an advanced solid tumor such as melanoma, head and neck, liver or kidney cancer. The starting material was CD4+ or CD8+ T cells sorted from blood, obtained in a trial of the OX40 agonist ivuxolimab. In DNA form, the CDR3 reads TGTGCCAGCAGCGGGTACACTGAAGCTTTCTTT. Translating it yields CASSGYTEAFF.